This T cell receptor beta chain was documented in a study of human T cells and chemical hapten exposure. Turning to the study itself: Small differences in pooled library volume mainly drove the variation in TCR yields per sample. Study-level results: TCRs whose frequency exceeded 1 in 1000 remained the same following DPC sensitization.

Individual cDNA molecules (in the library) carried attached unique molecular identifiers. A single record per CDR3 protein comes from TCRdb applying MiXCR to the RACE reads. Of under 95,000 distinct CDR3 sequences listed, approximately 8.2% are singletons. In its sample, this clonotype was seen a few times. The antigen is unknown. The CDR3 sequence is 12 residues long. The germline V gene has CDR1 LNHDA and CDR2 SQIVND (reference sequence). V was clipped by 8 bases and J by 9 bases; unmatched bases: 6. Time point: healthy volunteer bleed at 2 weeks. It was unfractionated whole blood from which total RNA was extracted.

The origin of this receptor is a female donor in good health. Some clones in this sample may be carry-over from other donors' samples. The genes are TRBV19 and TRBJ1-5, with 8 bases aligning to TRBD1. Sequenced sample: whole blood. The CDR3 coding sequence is TGTGCCAGTCGGACAGGGCAACGGCCCCAGCATTTT. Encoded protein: CASRTGQRPQHF.